The 16 T cell receptor beta chains in this list originate from one sample, sequenced in a study of Ad26.COV2.S vaccination and SARS-CoV-2 variants. The data were produced by immunoSEQ multiplex PCR, yet TCRdb's version contains in-frame clones alone and is incomplete. The profile shows 380,000 or so clones, around 88% of them singletons. The treatment here: some 19 received Ad26.COV2.S at low or high dose, single or two shots; about 5 received placebo; per-sample allocation not given. At day 63 after the first vaccine or placebo injection, samples were drawn. This specimen was peripheral blood, taken in a trial of Ad26.COV2.S vaccine versus placebo. Receptors originate from a person aged 18 to 59 who received the Ad26.COV2.S COVID-19 vaccine or a placebo.

This sequence joins TRBV4-3 and TRBJ2-5, with a weak D call TRBD1 (5 bases). The V gene's germline CDR1 is LGHNA and CDR2 YSLEER. Trimming removed 4 bases at V and 5 bases at J, with 23 bases between. The CDR3 spans 17 residues. The CDR3 DNA reads TGCGCCAGCAGCCTCAACTCAGTAGGGGCGGTAGGCGAGACCCAGTACTTC. It is translated as CASSLNSVGAVGETQYF.

The V call is TRBV19, the J call TRBJ2-3; TRBD1 is a possible D gene (6 bases). The ends were cut back, 8 bases at V and 4 bases at J, with 16 bases in the middle. The CDR3 contains 14 residues. The germline V gene encodes CDR1 LNHDA and CDR2 SQIVND (reference sequence). DNA of the CDR3: TGTGCCAGTGCGAAACCGGGACATGCAGATACGCAGTATTTT. Translation gives CASAKPGHADTQYF.

This clone has just one count. The chain uses TRBV11-2 and TRBJ2-1; possibly TRBD2 for D (7 bases). The CDR3 length is 14 residues. V was pared by 1 base and J by 7 bases, with 11 bases between. Germline lookup yields CDR1 SGHAT and CDR2 FQNNGV. DNA for the CDR3: TGTGCCAGCAGCTTAGGGGGGGGGCGGAATGAGCAGTTCTTC. Its protein is CASSLGGGRNEQFF.

The chain employs TRBV5-1 and TRBJ2-5; D remains ambiguous. CDR3 length equals 14 residues. V gave up 0 bases and J gave up 5 bases, with 11 bases separating them. The germline V gene has CDR1 SGHRS and CDR2 YFSETQ. CDR3 sequence reads: CASSLAVLGETQYF. The CDR3 region has the DNA TGCGCCAGCAGCTTGGCCGTCCTCGGGGAGACCCAGTACTTC.

In this sample, this clone turned up a few times. This sequence joins TRBV19 and TRBJ2-7; 7 bases fit TRBD1. The CDR3 is 16 residues long. Germline CDR1 is LNHDA and CDR2 is SQIVND (reference sequence). The V segment lost 3 bases and the J segment 1 base; nucleotides outside the gene matches: 9. The CDR3 DNA reads as TGTGCCAGTAGTATGGGGACAGCCTCGGGATCCTACGAGCAGTACTTC. Its translation: CASSMGTASGSYEQYF.

The V and J genes are TRBV7-6 and TRBJ2-1; D gene unclear. Trimming stripped 5 bases from V and 1 base from J, with 18 bases between. Germline CDR1 SGHVS, CDR2 FNYEAQ. The CDR3 spans 17 residues. Written as DNA, the CDR3 is TGTGCCAGCAGCCCTTCCTGGGGTGGCGGTTCCTACAATGAGCAGTTCTTC. This encodes CASSPSWGGGSYNEQFF.

This rearrangement joins TRBV6-4 to TRBJ2-3, with no clear D. Between the trimmed V and J ends, which lost 11 bases and 0 bases, there was a span of 18 bases. This CDR3 has 15 amino acids. Germline V CDR1 and CDR2: MRHNA, SNTAGT. Here the CDR3 reads CAGRNDLTSTDTQYF. CDR3 bases: TGTGCCGGCCGGAATGACTTGACTAGCACAGATACGCAGTATTTT.

The chain recombines TRBV19 with TRBJ1-5; tentatively, D is TRBD1 (5 bases). The germline V and J ends were trimmed by 2 bases and 11 bases, with 16 bases remaining between them. Germline loops: CDR1 LNHDA, CDR2 SQIVND (reference sequence). This CDR3 has 14 amino acids. CDR3 region: CASSIKDRTSAQHF. Here the CDR3 DNA reads TGTGCCAGTAGTATAAAAGACAGAACCTCGGCCCAGCATTTT.

The chain uses TRBV5-4 and TRBJ2-3; no reliable D call. The V end lost 4 bases, the J end lost 1 base, and 10 bases lay between the germline ends. The germline V gene encodes CDR1 SGHNT and CDR2 YYREEE (reference sequence). The CDR3 spans 14 residues. Here the CDR3 DNA reads TGTGCCAGCAGCCTGCACGAGGGCACAGATACGCAGTATTTT. It translates to CASSLHEGTDTQYF.

Only one count was recorded for this clone. This chain links TRBV28 with TRBJ1-1; D might be TRBD1 (6 bases). Germline V lookup: CDR1 MDHEN, CDR2 SYDVKM. The CDR3 covers 14 residues. The V end lost 7 bases, the J end lost 8 bases, and 20 bases lay between the germline ends. The DNA of the CDR3 is TGTGCCAGCATGGGGCGGAGGGGGGCAGGAGAAGCTTTCTTT. Protein sequence: CASMGRRGAGEAFF.

Regarding this clone: Its ends do not fully match the called genes, so a read error is possible. The CDR3 DNA sequence: TGTGCTAGCAGCCCCGGGGCCACCACAGATACGCAGTATTTT. Its protein is CASSPGATTDTQYF. The V call is TRBV7-7, the J call TRBJ2-3; TRBD1 or TRBD2 may be the D gene (5 bases each). The germline V gene encodes CDR1 SSHAT and CDR2 FNYEAQ (reference sequence). CDR3 length equals 14 residues.

The V gene is TRBV6-2 or TRBV6-3, the J gene TRBJ2-3; D gene uncertain. The CDR3 consists of 12 residues. The germline V gene has CDR1 MNHEY and CDR2 SVGEGT. With 4 bases removed from V and 4 bases from J, the gap between germline ends came to 6 bases. CDR3 residues: CASSSGPDTQYF. The DNA of the CDR3 is TGTGCCAGCAGTTCTGGTCCAGATACGCAGTATTTT.

This clone was seen a handful of times. The chain links TRBV15 to TRBJ1-6; D possibly corresponds to TRBD1 (5 bases). Germline-derived CDR1 and CDR2 are LNHNV and YYDKDF (reference sequence). Trimming took off 5 bases at V and 0 bases at J, with 8 bases between the two ends. The CDR3 has 15 amino acids. In DNA, the CDR3 is TGTGCCACCAGCCAGGGAAGCTCCTATAATTCACCCCTCCACTTT. Amino acid sequence: CATSQGSSYNSPLHF.

Remarks on this clone: Germline and junction disagree at one end, which may indicate a read error. The chain employs TRBV7-2 and TRBJ1-1; unclear D gene. The V gene's germline CDR1 is SGHTA and CDR2 FQGNSA. The CDR3 spans 13 residues. DNA for the CDR3: TGTGCCAGCAGCCAAGGGCCCAAGGATGAAGATTTCTTT. It encodes CASSQGPKDEDFF.

Comment on this clone: The junction departs from germline at one end; a sequencing error may be responsible. The chain couples TRBV7-3 to TRBJ2-5; TRBD2 aligns across 8 bases. This CDR3 spans 14 amino acids. Looked up from germline, CDR1 is SGHTA and CDR2 is FQGTGA. The CDR3 DNA is TGTGCCAGCAGTTTAAGCGGGAGCGGAGAGACCCAGTACTTC. This encodes CASSLSGSGETQYF. Full variable domain (remainder filled in from reference TRBV7-3 and TRBJ2-5): GAGVSQTPSNKVTEKGKYVELRCDPISGHTALYWYRQSLGQGPEFLIYFQGTGAADDSGLPNDRFFAVRPEGSVSTLKIQRTERGDSAVYLCASSLSGSGETQYFGPGTRLLVL.

The V and J genes are TRBV7-2 and TRBJ2-1, with TRBD2 matching over 10 bases. Germline CDR1 SGHTA, CDR2 FQGNSA. The ends lost 5 bases at V and 9 bases at J; junction bases unmatched: 10. CDR3 size: 15 residues. CDR3 sequence: CASSRGASGRGEQFF. In nucleotides, the CDR3 is TGTGCCAGCAGCCGTGGGGCTAGCGGGAGAGGTGAGCAGTTCTTC.